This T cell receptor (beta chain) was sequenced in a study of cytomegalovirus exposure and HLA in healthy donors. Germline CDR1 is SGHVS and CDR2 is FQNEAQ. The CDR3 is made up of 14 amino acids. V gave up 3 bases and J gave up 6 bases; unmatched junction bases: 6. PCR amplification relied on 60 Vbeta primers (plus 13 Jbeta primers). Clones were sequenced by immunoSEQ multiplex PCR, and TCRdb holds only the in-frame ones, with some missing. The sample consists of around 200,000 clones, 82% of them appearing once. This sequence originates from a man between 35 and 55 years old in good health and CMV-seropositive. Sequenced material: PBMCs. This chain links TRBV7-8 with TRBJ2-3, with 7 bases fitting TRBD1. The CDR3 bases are TGTGCCAGCAGCTTTTTACAGGGGACGGATACGCAGTATTTT. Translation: CASSFLQGTDTQYF.